Listed below are T cell receptor beta chains from one sample, sequenced in a study of T-cell reconstitution after alpha-beta-depleted transplantation in children. TCRdb reprocessed the PCR reads via MiXCR and lists one record per CDR3 protein. The data show 610,000 or so distinct CDR3 sequences, roughly a quarter seen once. The source material was PBMCs, sampled before TCRalphabeta/CD19-depleted stem cell transplant. Receptors originate from a boy under two years old with Wiskott-Aldrich syndrome, due to receive a stem cell transplant. The CDR3 runs from the conserved cysteine through the conserved F or W. The D gene is left open where the match is weak. Size is stated for part of the rows, as once, few or many counts, or as a class when the clone is expanded.

DNA: TGCAGTGCTAGTGCCAGGTTATCCTACAATGAGCAGTTCTTC; CDR3: CSASARLSYNEQFF; J: TRBJ2-1; size: -; D: -; V: TRBV20-1
DNA: TGTGCCAGCAGCCAAGAAACAGGGGCGGTATACTACGAGCAGTACTTC; CDR3: CASSQETGAVYYEQYF; J: TRBJ2-7; size: -; D: TRBD1; V: TRBV3-1
DNA: TGTGCCACCCAGATCCTAGCGGCAGAAACAGATACGCAGTATTTT; CDR3: CATQILAAETDTQYF; J: TRBJ2-3; size: few; D: TRBD2; V: TRBV10-3
DNA: TGTGCCAGCAGCGCCACACAGGGGGCGGTGGAGACCCAGTACTTC; CDR3: CASSATQGAVETQYF; J: TRBJ2-5; size: few; D: TRBD1; V: TRBV7-9
DNA: TGCGCCAGCAGCTCTCGAGGACCCGACAACAATGAGCAGTTCTTC; CDR3: CASSSRGPDNNEQFF; J: TRBJ2-1; size: few; D: -; V: TRBV5-1
DNA: TGTGCCAGCAGTTCTACAGGGAAACGGGAGACCCAGTACTTC; CDR3: CASSSTGKRETQYF; J: TRBJ2-5; size: few; D: -; V: TRBV2
DNA: TGTGCCCTGAAGACTAGCGGGAGCTCGGGTGGGGAGCTGTTTTTT; CDR3: CALKTSGSSGGELFF; J: TRBJ2-2; size: -; D: TRBD2; V: TRBV10-3
DNA: TGTGCCAGCCGGGCGGGGATCAATGAGCAGTTCTTC; CDR3: CASRAGINEQFF; J: TRBJ2-1; size: few; D: -; V: TRBV12-3/TRBV12-4
DNA: TGCGCCAGCACCGGGACTAGCGGGAGGTTTGACGAGCAGTACTTC; CDR3: CASTGTSGRFDEQYF; J: TRBJ2-7; size: -; D: TRBD2; V: TRBV5-1
DNA: TGTGCCTGGAGTGTAGATGAGCAGTTCTTC; CDR3: CAWSVDEQFF; J: TRBJ2-1; size: -; D: -; V: TRBV30
DNA: TGTGCCTGGGGGGGACTTATTGCAAGGGAGACCCAGTACTTC; CDR3: CAWGGLIARETQYF; J: TRBJ2-5; size: few; D: -; V: TRBV30
DNA: TGTGCCAGCAGCCAAGATGAGGCCCTCTACGAGCAGTACTTC; CDR3: CASSQDEALYEQYF; J: TRBJ2-7; size: once; D: -; V: TRBV4-2
DNA: TGTGCCAGCAGCTTAGCGCACCTGAATACCTACGAGCAGTACTTC; CDR3: CASSLAHLNTYEQYF; J: TRBJ2-7; size: few; D: -; V: TRBV7-8
DNA: TGTGCCAGCAGCCGATCTAGCGCAGAGACCCAGTACTTC; CDR3: CASSRSSAETQYF; J: TRBJ2-5; size: -; D: -; V: TRBV11-2
DNA: TGCGCCAGCAGCTTGAGTCCACTCTCCTACGAGCAGTACTTC; CDR3: CASSLSPLSYEQYF; J: TRBJ2-7; size: few; D: -; V: TRBV5-1
DNA: TGTGCCAGCTCACCATATCGGGACAGGGTTTCTGAAGCTTTCTTT; CDR3: CASSPYRDRVSEAFF; J: TRBJ1-1; size: -; D: TRBD1; V: TRBV18
DNA: TGCGCCAGCACCCAGACTTGGAGCGGGAGGGCATACGAGCAGTACTTC; CDR3: CASTQTWSGRAYEQYF; J: TRBJ2-7; size: -; D: TRBD2; V: TRBV5-1
DNA: TGTGCCAGCAGTATGACAGGGTACGAGCAGTACTTC; CDR3: CASSMTGYEQYF; J: TRBJ2-7; size: few; D: TRBD1; V: TRBV27
DNA: TGTGCCAGCAGTTTACTTGGGACAGGGGGCCAAAACATTCAGTACTTC; CDR3: CASSLLGTGGQNIQYF; J: TRBJ2-4; size: once; D: TRBD1; V: TRBV28
DNA: TGTGCCAGCAGCTTAGCGCCTGCGACAGGGTTCGACGAGCAGTACTTC; CDR3: CASSLAPATGFDEQYF; J: TRBJ2-7; size: few; D: TRBD1; V: TRBV7-8
DNA: TGTGCCAGCAGCCTTGGACAGAACCACTACGAGCAGTACTTC; CDR3: CASSLGQNHYEQYF; J: TRBJ2-7; size: few; D: -; V: TRBV28
DNA: TGCGCCAGCAGCTTCGGACTAGAACACAATGAGCAGTTCTTC; CDR3: CASSFGLEHNEQFF; J: TRBJ2-1; size: -; D: TRBD2; V: TRBV5-1
DNA: TGTGCCAGCAGTTACGAGGGGGAAATGGGCTACACCTTC; CDR3: CASSYEGEMGYTF; J: TRBJ1-2; size: few; D: -; V: TRBV6-6
DNA: TGCGCCAGCAGCCCCGGACTAGCGGGGACCTACAATGAGCAGTTCTTC; CDR3: CASSPGLAGTYNEQFF; J: TRBJ2-1; size: -; D: TRBD2; V: TRBV5-1
DNA: TGCAGTGCTATGGTAGCGGCCCTCCAAGAGACCCAGTACTTC; CDR3: CSAMVAALQETQYF; J: TRBJ2-5; size: -; D: -; V: TRBV20-1
DNA: TGTGCCAGCAGCTTGCGTAGCGGGAGAACCGGGGAGCTGTTTTTT; CDR3: CASSLRSGRTGELFF; J: TRBJ2-2; size: few; D: TRBD2; V: TRBV5-6
DNA: TGCAGCGTTGTCTCGAGCTCCTACGAGCAGTACTTC; CDR3: CSVVSSSYEQYF; J: TRBJ2-7; size: few; D: -; V: TRBV29-1
DNA: TGTGCCAGCAGTCGCCGGGACCGCTTTCTTTACGAGCAGTACTTC; CDR3: CASSRRDRFLYEQYF; J: TRBJ2-7; size: few; D: -; V: TRBV28
DNA: TGTGCCAGCAGACCTCCTGGGACTAGCGGGAGAGGATCAGAGACCCAGTACTTC; CDR3: CASRPPGTSGRGSETQYF; J: TRBJ2-5; size: -; D: TRBD2; V: TRBV6-1
DNA: TGTGCCATCAGTGAGTCAGGAGGGGCCGTCTACAATGAGCAGTTCTTC; CDR3: CAISESGGAVYNEQFF; J: TRBJ2-1; size: -; D: -; V: TRBV10-3
DNA: TGTGCCAGCAGTAATACTCGCTTCTACGAGCAGTACTTC; CDR3: CASSNTRFYEQYF; J: TRBJ2-7; size: -; D: -; V: TRBV12-3/TRBV12-4
DNA: TGTGCCAGCAGCGAGCGGGAGGGCCTTCACAATGAGCAGTTCTTC; CDR3: CASSEREGLHNEQFF; J: TRBJ2-1; size: -; D: TRBD2; V: TRBV7-8
DNA: TGTGCCAGCAGTGGGACAGGGAAAGAAGCTTTCTTT; CDR3: CASSGTGKEAFF; J: TRBJ1-1; size: -; D: TRBD1; V: TRBV12-3/TRBV12-4
DNA: TGCGCCAGCAGCTTGGGCGGGACGCGTCAAGAGACCCAGTACTTC; CDR3: CASSLGGTRQETQYF; J: TRBJ2-5; size: few; D: -; V: TRBV5-1
DNA: TGTGCCAGCAGCCGAACTACAGGGTTCACAGATACGCAGTATTTT; CDR3: CASSRTTGFTDTQYF; J: TRBJ2-3; size: few; D: -; V: TRBV14
DNA: TGTGCCAGCAGCCGCAGGGGGAGTCTGAACACTGAAGCTTTCTTT; CDR3: CASSRRGSLNTEAFF; J: TRBJ1-1; size: few; D: TRBD1; V: TRBV14
DNA: TGTGCCAGCTCACCAATAGCGGGAGTAGGCAACGAGCAGTACTTC; CDR3: CASSPIAGVGNEQYF; J: TRBJ2-7; size: few; D: TRBD2; V: TRBV18
DNA: TGTGCCAGCAGTGAAGCGGGACTGCTTCCCTACGAGCAGTACTTC; CDR3: CASSEAGLLPYEQYF; J: TRBJ2-7; size: -; D: -; V: TRBV6-1
DNA: TGTGCCAGCAGCTTAGCCGTCGACAGGGTCTACGAGCAGTACTTC; CDR3: CASSLAVDRVYEQYF; J: TRBJ2-7; size: -; D: TRBD1; V: TRBV7-2
DNA: TGTGCCAGCAGTTCTCGAACCGGGACAGGGGGTATCGGCTACACCTTC; CDR3: CASSSRTGTGGIGYTF; J: TRBJ1-2; size: few; D: TRBD1; V: TRBV6-5
DNA: TGTGCCTGGAGTGTCCTCCGTCCGACTAGAAGGAGCAATGAGCAGTTCTTC; CDR3: CAWSVLRPTRRSNEQFF; J: TRBJ2-1; size: few; D: -; V: TRBV30
DNA: TGTGCCAGCAGCGTAGGTGGTATCACAGATACGCAGTATTTT; CDR3: CASSVGGITDTQYF; J: TRBJ2-3; size: -; D: -; V: TRBV9
DNA: TGTGCCAGCAGCCAAATAGCGGGAGGGCCCGGCGGGGAGCTGTTTTTT; CDR3: CASSQIAGGPGGELFF; J: TRBJ2-2; size: -; D: TRBD2; V: TRBV4-2
DNA: TGTGCCAGCAGCTTGGGGGGCCTAGGGCCCCAGCATTTT; CDR3: CASSLGGLGPQHF; J: TRBJ1-5; size: -; D: -; V: TRBV5-6
DNA: TGTGCCAGCAGTCCGCCCCGTACAGGGTACACCGGGGAGCTGTTTTTT; CDR3: CASSPPRTGYTGELFF; J: TRBJ2-2; size: -; D: -; V: TRBV27
DNA: TGTGCCAGCAGGGGACAGCCCTCCTACGAGCAGTACTTC; CDR3: CASRGQPSYEQYF; J: TRBJ2-7; size: -; D: TRBD1; V: TRBV27
DNA: TGCGCCAGCAGTGAGAAACTAGCGGGAGCCGGGGAGCTGTTTTTT; CDR3: CASSEKLAGAGELFF; J: TRBJ2-2; size: -; D: TRBD2; V: TRBV10-1
DNA: TGTGCCAGCAGCTTACTAGGGGGCCCCGCCTATGGCTACACCTTC; CDR3: CASSLLGGPAYGYTF; J: TRBJ1-2; size: few; D: TRBD1; V: TRBV11-2
DNA: TGTGCCAGCAGCTGGACTAGCCTACTCTACGAGCAGTACTTC; CDR3: CASSWTSLLYEQYF; J: TRBJ2-7; size: few; D: TRBD2; V: TRBV7-8
DNA: TGTGCCATCAGTGTGGAGACGTCGGGGAACACCATATATTTT; CDR3: CAISVETSGNTIYF; J: TRBJ1-3; size: few; D: -; V: TRBV10-3
DNA: TGTGCCAGCACTGATTTCTACGAGCAGTACTTC; CDR3: CASTDFYEQYF; J: TRBJ2-7; size: -; D: -; V: TRBV2
DNA: TGCGCCAGCAGCTCGGGACTAGCGGACACCGGGGAGCTGTTTTTT; CDR3: CASSSGLADTGELFF; J: TRBJ2-2; size: many; D: TRBD2; V: TRBV5-1
DNA: TGCGCCAGCAGCCGGGACCCCGAACCAGAGAATGAGCAGTTCTTC; CDR3: CASSRDPEPENEQFF; J: TRBJ2-1; size: few; D: -; V: TRBV5-1
DNA: TGCGCCAGCAGCCAATACTCGGGACTAGATGCAGATGAGCAGTTCTTC; CDR3: CASSQYSGLDADEQFF; J: TRBJ2-1; size: -; D: TRBD2; V: TRBV4-1
DNA: TGTGCCAGCAGCAACCCTCACCCAGGGGCTGACGAAAAACTGTTTTTT; CDR3: CASSNPHPGADEKLFF; J: TRBJ1-4; size: few; D: -; V: TRBV21-1